The 16 T cell receptor beta chains reported below all come from one sample, sequenced in a study of T cell changes during pregnancy in multiple sclerosis. TCRdb's copy holds only in-frame clones and misses some; the assay was immunoSEQ multiplex PCR. The sample shows tens of thousands of clones, under 95% of them seen only once. The sequencing here drew on peripheral blood, taken in the first trimester of pregnancy. The receptors derive from a female donor in good health, enrolled as a control in a pregnancy study.

This clone was recorded only once. The chain is built from TRBV28 and TRBJ2-7, with D perhaps matching TRBD1 (7 bases). V was clipped by 4 bases and J by 5 bases, with 18 bases between them. Germline V gene data show CDR1 as MDHEN and CDR2 as SYDVKM. The CDR3 is 15 residues long. The CDR3 region has the DNA TGTGCCAGCAGTTCGGAGGGGGCTTCCATCGACGAGCAGTACTTC. Protein product: CASSSEGASIDEQYF.

The V call is TRBV6-5, the J call TRBJ1-4; D possibly corresponds to TRBD1 (6 bases). Germline V gene sequence: CDR1 MNHEY, CDR2 SVGAGI. With 5 bases removed from V and 5 bases from J, the gap between germline ends came to 12 bases. CDR3 length: 14 residues. The CDR3 sequence is CASSADRRNEKLFF. The CDR3, as DNA: TGTGCCAGCAGTGCGGACAGACGGAATGAAAAACTGTTTTTT.

This clone is a singleton in its sample. This chain links TRBV6-5 with TRBJ1-2; D not resolved. V was trimmed by 4 bases and J by 8 bases, leaving 11 bases between them. CDR3 size: 12 residues. Germline CDR1 and CDR2: MNHEY and SVGAGI. For the CDR3, the DNA is TGTGCCAGCAGTTCGCACATTTCGGGCTACACCTTC. It yields the protein CASSSHISGYTF.

This clone has only one observation. The V call is TRBV28, the J call TRBJ1-2; TRBD1 matches at 8 bases. J gave up 1 base and V 7 bases, and 11 bases lay outside the gene matches. In germline, CDR1 is MDHEN, CDR2 SYDVKM. The length of the CDR3 is 16 residues. The CDR3 bases are TGTGCCAGCAATGGACAGGGCTCCACCTTTAACTATGGCTACACCTTC. It yields the protein CASNGQGSTFNYGYTF.

The chain couples TRBV19 to TRBJ1-1; 9 bases are a match to TRBD1. With 6 bases clipped from V and 5 bases from J, the junction kept 13 bases outside the gene matches. This CDR3 comprises 16 residues. Germline CDR1 reads LNHDA; CDR2 reads SQIVND (reference sequence). The CDR3: CASSFSDRGFLTEAFF. The CDR3 coding sequence is TGTGCCAGTAGCTTCTCGGACAGGGGTTTTTTAACTGAAGCTTTCTTT.

The genes are TRBV4-3 and TRBJ2-1, with D possibly matching TRBD2 (5 bases). V lost 4 bases, J lost 10 bases, and 11 bases lay in between. Per germline, CDR1 LGHNA and CDR2 YSLEER. CDR3 length: 12 residues. The CDR3 reads CASSPSEGEQFF. In DNA form, the CDR3 reads TGCGCCAGCAGCCCATCTGAGGGCGAGCAGTTCTTC.

CDR3 region: CASSIREGATEAFF. CDR3 bases: TGTGCCAGTAGTATCAGGGAAGGTGCCACTGAAGCTTTCTTT. The gene calls are TRBV19 and TRBJ1-1; D is possibly TRBD1 (5 bases). Germline CDR1 reads LNHDA; CDR2 reads SQIVND (reference sequence). Trimming removed 3 bases at V and 4 bases at J, with 12 bases between. The CDR3 has 14 residues.

This chain joins TRBV29-1 and TRBJ2-2, with 9 bases that match TRBD1. Germline V gene data show CDR1 as SQVTM and CDR2 as ANQGSEA. CDR3 size: 14 residues. Losses at the gene ends were 7 bases for V and 7 bases for J; bases not matched to a gene: 10. The CDR3, as DNA: TGCAGCGCTTGGACCGGGACAGGGTACGGGGAGCTGTTTTTT. Its protein product is CSAWTGTGYGELFF.

The chain combines TRBV29-1 with TRBJ2-1; TRBD1 is a possible D gene (5 bases). The CDR3 consists of 12 residues. CDR1 is SQVTM, CDR2 ANQGSEA, per germline. The CDR3 coding sequence is TGCAGTAGTATTGAGGCAGGGAATGAGCAGTTCTTC. Encoded protein: CSSIEAGNEQFF.

This clone was counted a single time. V gene TRBV4-3 combines with J gene TRBJ2-6; a weak D match, TRBD2 (6 bases). The CDR3 length is 16 residues. V gave up 0 bases and J gave up 2 bases, with 8 bases separating them. Germline assignment: CDR1 LGHNA and CDR2 YSLEER. As DNA, the CDR3 is TGCGCCAGCAGCCAAGAGGGGGGAGCTGGGGCCAACGTCCTGACTTTC. This encodes CASSQEGGAGANVLTF.

The J gene is TRBJ1-1, the V gene TRBV4-3, with D possibly TRBD1 on 5 matching bases. Germline lookup yields CDR1 LGHNA and CDR2 YSLEER. This CDR3 is 15 amino acids long. V gave up 0 bases and J gave up 1 base, with 9 bases separating them. CDR3 residues: CASSQEVDRNTEAFF. DNA for the CDR3: TGCGCCAGCAGCCAAGAAGTCGACAGGAACACTGAAGCTTTCTTT.

The DNA for the CDR3 is TGTGCCAGCAGTTACTCAGGACAGTCCTACGAGCAGTACTTC. As protein: CASSYSGQSYEQYF. V is TRBV6-5 and J is TRBJ2-7; tentative D call: TRBD1 (6 bases). V shed 0 bases and J shed 1 base, with 7 bases lying between them. The CDR3 covers 14 residues. Germline CDR1 reads MNHEY; CDR2 reads SVGAGI.

The rearrangement uses TRBV29-1 and TRBJ1-2, with D possibly matching TRBD1 (6 bases). Germline V lookup: CDR1 SQVTM, CDR2 ANQGSEA. The CDR3 has 13 amino acids. Trimming took 6 bases from V and 8 from J, leaving 19 bases between them. Here the CDR3 DNA reads TGCAGCGTCTCAACACCCGCGACAGGAGGCTACACCTTC. Encoded protein: CSVSTPATGGYTF.

CDR3 in DNA: TGTGCCAGCAGTTACTCCCGACAGGGCAGGCCCCAGCATTTT. It encodes CASSYSRQGRPQHF. The V gene is TRBV6-6, the J gene TRBJ1-5, with TRBD1 matching 7 bases. J lost 9 bases, V lost 0 bases, and 5 bases had no gene match. The CDR3 has 14 residues. Germline lookup yields CDR1 MNHNY and CDR2 SVGAGI (reference sequence).

This chain links TRBV7-9 with TRBJ1-1; 9 bases map to TRBD1. The length of the CDR3 is 13 residues. CDR1 SEHNR and CDR2 FQNEAQ come from the germline V gene (reference sequence). With 6 bases clipped from V and 2 bases from J, the junction kept 1 base outside the gene matches. The CDR3 loop reads CASRGQGNTEAFF. DNA of the CDR3: TGTGCCAGCAGGGGACAGGGTAACACTGAAGCTTTCTTT.

The chain links TRBV6-6 to TRBJ2-7; possible D gene TRBD2, 5 bases. Germline V lookup: CDR1 MNHNY, CDR2 SVGAGI (reference sequence). Trimming removed 10 bases from V and 2 bases from J, with 15 bases in between. The CDR3 runs 13 residues. The CDR3 spells CATSRSGPYEQYF. As DNA, the CDR3 is TGTGCCACCTCCCGGAGCGGTCCCTACGAGCAGTACTTC.